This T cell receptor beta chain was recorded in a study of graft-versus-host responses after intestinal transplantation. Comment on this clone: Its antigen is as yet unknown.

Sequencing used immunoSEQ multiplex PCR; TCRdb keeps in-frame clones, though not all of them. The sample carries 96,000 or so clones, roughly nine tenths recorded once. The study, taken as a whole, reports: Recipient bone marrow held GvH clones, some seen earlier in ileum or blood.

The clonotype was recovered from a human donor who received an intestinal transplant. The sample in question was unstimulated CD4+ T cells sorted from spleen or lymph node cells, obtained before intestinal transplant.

CDR3 protein: CASSFSENTQYF. The DNA for the CDR3 is TGCGCCAGCAGCTTCTCCGAGAATACGCAGTATTTT. The genes are TRBV5-1 and TRBJ2-3; the D is unclear. V was trimmed by 2 bases and J by 7 bases, leaving 8 bases between them. There are 12 residues in the CDR3. Germline CDR1 SGHRS, CDR2 YFSETQ. Drawing the rest from reference TRBV5-1 and TRBJ2-3, the complete variable domain is KAGVTQTPRYLIKTRGQQVTLSCSPISGHRSVSWYQQTPGQGLQFLFEYFSETQRNKGNFPGRFSGRQFSNSRSEMNVSTLELGDSALYLCASSFSENTQYFGPGTRLTVL.